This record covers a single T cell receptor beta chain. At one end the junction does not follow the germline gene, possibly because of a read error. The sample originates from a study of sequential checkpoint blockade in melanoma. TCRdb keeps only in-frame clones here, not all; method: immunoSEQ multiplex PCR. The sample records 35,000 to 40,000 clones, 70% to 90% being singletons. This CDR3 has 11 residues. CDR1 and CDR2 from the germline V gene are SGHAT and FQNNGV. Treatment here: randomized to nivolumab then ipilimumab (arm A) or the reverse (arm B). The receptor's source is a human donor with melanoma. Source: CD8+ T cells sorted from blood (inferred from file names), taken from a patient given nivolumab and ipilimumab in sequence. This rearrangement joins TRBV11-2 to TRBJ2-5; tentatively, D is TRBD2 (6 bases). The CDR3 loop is CASSPGTGLNF. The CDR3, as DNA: TGTGCCAGCAGCCCCGGGACTGGCCTTAACTTC.